These 23 T cell receptor beta chains share one sample of origin, sequenced in a study of T cell changes during pregnancy in multiple sclerosis. Sequencing was performed with immunoSEQ multiplex PCR; in TCRdb, only in-frame clones are kept and a portion is missing. The table records around 84,000 clones, 94% of them present only once. The starting material was peripheral blood, obtained in the second trimester of pregnancy. The receptors come from a female donor in good health, enrolled as a control in a pregnancy study.

The V and J genes are TRBV28 and TRBJ1-1, with D possibly being TRBD1 (6 bases). Germline V lookup: CDR1 MDHEN, CDR2 SYDVKM. The CDR3 runs to 15 residues. V was trimmed by 7 bases and J by 2 bases, leaving 17 bases between them. CDR3 in amino acids: CASTTGRATNTEAFF. The CDR3 DNA follows: TGTGCCAGCACCACAGGGAGGGCCACTAACACTGAAGCTTTCTTT.

J is TRBJ2-6 and V is TRBV7-2; 8 nucleotides line up with TRBD1. CDR3 size: 17 residues. Trimming removed 5 bases from V and 2 bases from J; junction bases left unmatched: 8. In germline, CDR1 is SGHTA, CDR2 FQGNSA. The CDR3 DNA is TGTGCCAGCAGCACCCGATTACAGGGGGCTGGGGCCAACGTCCTGACTTTC. The encoded protein is CASSTRLQGAGANVLTF.

The CDR3 loop is CASSTLGRYREQYF. The CDR3 bases are TGTGCCAGCTCGACTTTAGGCCGCTATCGCGAGCAGTACTTC. The chain carries TRBV18 and TRBJ2-5; D remains unclear. The end of the DNA fits TRBJ2-7 better, so the J call may be wrong. This CDR3 is built from 14 residues. Germline V gives CDR1 KGHSH, CDR2 LQKENI.

V gene TRBV19 combines with J gene TRBJ2-3, with D unclear. The CDR3 spans 13 residues. V lost 5 bases to trimming and J lost 4 bases, with 10 bases between them. Germline V gene data show CDR1 as LNHDA and CDR2 as SQIVND (reference sequence). Here the CDR3 reads CASSPRRADTQYF. The CDR3 DNA sequence: TGTGCCAGTAGTCCTCGTCGCGCAGATACGCAGTATTTT.

This sequence joins TRBV28 and TRBJ1-2; D possibly corresponds to TRBD1 (5 bases). The CDR3 consists of 14 residues. CDR1 and CDR2 from the germline V gene are MDHEN and SYDVKM. Trimming cost V 5 bases and J 7 bases, with 17 bases left between them. CDR3 nucleotide sequence: TGTGCCAGCAGTCCCCCGTTAACCGGGGGTGGCTACACCTTC. It encodes CASSPPLTGGGYTF.

The rearrangement uses TRBV10-3 and TRBJ1-2; D unresolved. The V gene's germline CDR1 is ENHRY and CDR2 SYGVKD. This CDR3 comprises 13 residues. The V end lost 0 bases, the J end lost 5 bases, and 7 bases lay between the germline ends. CDR3 amino acids: CAISESSGYGYTF. CDR3 DNA sequence: TGTGCCATCAGTGAGTCAAGCGGATATGGCTACACCTTC.

The chain couples TRBV4-1 to TRBJ2-7, with D hard to call. V was shortened by 1 base and J by 7 bases, with 11 bases between the two germline ends. This CDR3 region has 13 residues. In germline, CDR1 is MGHRA, CDR2 YSYEKL. Written as DNA, the CDR3 is TGCGCCAGCAGCCAAGGTCAAGCTGATGAGCAGTACTTC. It specifies CASSQGQADEQYF.

The J gene is TRBJ2-2, the V gene TRBV15, with 9 positions matching TRBD1. In germline, CDR1 is LNHNV, CDR2 YYDKDF (reference sequence). V lost 4 bases, J lost 4 bases, and 4 bases stayed unmatched. This CDR3 contains 15 residues. CDR3 residues: CATSTRQGGTGELFF. CDR3 nucleotide sequence: TGTGCCACCAGCACAAGACAGGGGGGCACCGGGGAGCTGTTTTTT. The variable domain in full, completed from reference TRBV15 and TRBJ2-2, reads DAMVIQNPRYQVTQFGKPVTLSCSQTLNHNVMYWYQQKSSQAPKLLFHYYDKDFNNEADTPDNFQSRRPNTSFCFLDIRSPGLGDTAMYLCATSTRQGGTGELFFGEGSRLTVL.

This clone turned up a few times. The genes are TRBV5-6 and TRBJ1-2, with 8 bases fitting TRBD1. CDR3 size: 13 residues. After removal of 4 bases from V and 8 bases from J, the junction contained 7 bases not matched to a gene. From germline, CDR1 is SGHDT and CDR2 YYEEEE. In DNA, the CDR3 is TGTGCCAGCAGCGTGGACAGGGCAGGGGGCTACACCTTC. This encodes CASSVDRAGGYTF. Full variable domain (remainder filled in from reference TRBV5-6 and TRBJ1-2): DAGVTQSPTHLIKTRGQQVTLRCSPKSGHDTVSWYQQALGQGPQFIFQYYEEEERQRGNFPDRFSGHQFPNYSSELNVNALLLGDSALYLCASSVDRAGGYTFGSGTRLTVV.

The chain carries TRBV7-2 and TRBJ2-7, with D possibly TRBD1 on 5 matching bases. V was shortened by 0 bases and J by 6 bases, with 6 bases between the two germline ends. This CDR3 spans 12 amino acids. The V gene's germline CDR1 is SGHTA and CDR2 FQGNSA. The CDR3 coding sequence is TGTGCCAGCAGCTTAGCGGGGCGCGAGCAGTACTTC. Its protein is CASSLAGREQYF.

The chain uses TRBV28 and TRBJ1-5; D gene unclear. Germline V CDR1 and CDR2: MDHEN, SYDVKM. V was pared by 7 bases and J by 12 bases, with 22 bases between. The CDR3 runs 14 residues. As DNA, the CDR3 is TGTGCCAGCAACTCCCTCTCGGGTAGGGAGCGCCAGCATTTT. Its translation is CASNSLSGRERQHF.

The chain joins TRBV28 to TRBJ2-3; the match to TRBD2 covers 10 bases. The CDR3 extends over 19 amino acids. V shed 2 bases, J shed 4 bases, and the junction held 15 bases outside the gene matches. Per germline, CDR1 MDHEN and CDR2 SYDVKM. The CDR3 protein is CASSLPLRGPGLASDTQYF. The CDR3 DNA follows: TGTGCCAGCAGTTTACCACTCCGGGGTCCGGGACTAGCGTCAGATACGCAGTATTTT.

The V and J genes are TRBV5-1 and TRBJ2-5; perhaps TRBD2 as D (5 bases). The CDR3 extends over 11 amino acids. Germline assignment: CDR1 SGHRS and CDR2 YFSETQ. The ends were cut back, 6 bases at V and 3 bases at J, with 6 bases in the middle. The CDR3 sequence: CASKAEETQYF. DNA for the CDR3: TGCGCCAGCAAAGCGGAAGAGACCCAGTACTTC.

This rearrangement joins TRBV4-2 to TRBJ1-1, with D perhaps matching TRBD1 (5 bases). Germline CDR1 LGHNA, CDR2 YNFKEQ. Trimming pared 1 base from V and 1 base from J, leaving 10 bases between. This CDR3 has 15 amino acids. CDR3 region: CASSQVTGANTEAFF. The CDR3 DNA reads TGTGCCAGCAGCCAAGTAACAGGAGCGAACACTGAAGCTTTCTTT.

The chain is built from TRBV10-3 and TRBJ2-7; 7 nucleotides agree with TRBD2. V was clipped by 2 bases and J by 4 bases; unmatched bases: 2. CDR1 and CDR2 (germline): ENHRY, SYGVKD. The CDR3 is 13 residues long. The CDR3 nucleotides read TGTGCCATCAGTGAGGTCGGGAGGTACGAGCAGTACTTC. Translation gives CAISEVGRYEQYF.

This clone was observed at least ten times. The chain combines TRBV6-6 with TRBJ2-5, with D possibly TRBD2 on 6 matching bases. The CDR3 has 13 residues. V was shortened by 5 bases and J by 2 bases, with 9 bases between the two germline ends. Germline CDR1 reads MNHNY; CDR2 reads SVGAGI (reference sequence). For the CDR3, the DNA is TGTGCCAGCAGTAGGCGGGAACAAGAGACCCAGTACTTC. Its translation: CASSRREQETQYF.

The V gene is TRBV2, the J gene TRBJ1-5, with D possibly being TRBD1 (5 bases). The V gene's germline CDR1 is SNHLY and CDR2 FYNNEI. V lost 4 bases and J lost 7, with 14 bases in between. The length of the CDR3 is 14 residues. The CDR3 nucleotides are TGTGCCAGCAGTGCCAACAGGAAGGACCAGCCCCAGCATTTT. Translating it yields CASSANRKDQPQHF.

This sequence joins TRBV5-5 and TRBJ1-2; weak D call: TRBD1 (5 bases). V lost 4 bases to trimming and J lost 6 bases, with 16 bases between them. This CDR3 comprises 14 residues. Germline assignment: CDR1 SGHKS and CDR2 YYEKEE (reference sequence). The CDR3 region is CASSGIQGGDGYTF. CDR3 in DNA: TGTGCCAGCAGCGGAATCCAGGGCGGGGATGGCTACACCTTC.

The chain carries TRBV15 and TRBJ2-7, with TRBD1 identical over 8 bases. This CDR3 region has 14 residues. Trimming at V came to 5 bases and at J to 3 bases, leaving 6 bases not matched to a gene. Looked up from germline, CDR1 is LNHNV and CDR2 is YYDKDF (reference sequence). The CDR3 sequence: CATSRLGTGYEQYF. The CDR3 bases are TGTGCCACCAGCCGTCTAGGGACAGGCTACGAGCAGTACTTC.

The chain combines TRBV5-1 with TRBJ2-3, with D possibly being TRBD2 (6 bases). Germline V lookup: CDR1 SGHRS, CDR2 YFSETQ. The V end lost 4 bases, the J end lost 4 bases, and 16 bases lay between the germline ends. The length of the CDR3 is 15 residues. CDR3 bases: TGCGCCAGCAGCCCCCGACTAGGTGAGGCAGATACGCAGTATTTT. Its protein product is CASSPRLGEADTQYF.

V gene TRBV15 combines with J gene TRBJ2-7, with unresolved D. The CDR3 consists of 15 residues. Germline-derived CDR1 and CDR2 are LNHNV and YYDKDF (reference sequence). The V end lost 3 bases, the J end lost 7 bases, and 19 bases lay between the germline ends. In nucleotides, the CDR3 is TGTGCCACCAGCAGTTACAGTGGGCCACTTGCGGAGCAGTACTTC. Its translation is CATSSYSGPLAEQYF. Using reference TRBV15 and TRBJ2-7 for the parts outside the CDR3, the full variable domain is DAMVIQNPRYQVTQFGKPVTLSCSQTLNHNVMYWYQQKSSQAPKLLFHYYDKDFNNEADTPDNFQSRRPNTSFCFLDIRSPGLGDTAMYLCATSSYSGPLAEQYFGPGTRLTVT.

V usage is TRBV2 and J usage is TRBJ2-2; 7 bases are a match to TRBD1. The V gene's germline CDR1 is SNHLY and CDR2 FYNNEI. This CDR3 has 14 amino acids. The CDR3 DNA reads TGTGCAACCACAGGGGTGATTAGCACCGGGGAGCTGTTTTTT. The encoded protein is CATTGVISTGELFF. The full variable domain, with the rest looked up from reference TRBV2 and TRBJ2-2, is EPEVTQTPSHQVTQMGQEVILRCVPISNHLYFYWYRQILGQKVEFLVSFYNNEISEKSEIFDDQFSVERPDGSNFTLKIRSTKLEDSAMYFCATTGVISTGELFFGEGSRLTVL.

The chain couples TRBV2 to TRBJ2-1, with unresolved D. The CDR3 consists of 13 residues. Germline assignment: CDR1 SNHLY and CDR2 FYNNEI. V was shortened by 7 bases and J by 10 bases, with 17 bases between the two germline ends. CDR3 sequence reads: CASTPNLSGEQFF. The CDR3 DNA reads as TGTGCCAGCACCCCGAACCTCTCAGGAGAGCAGTTCTTC.